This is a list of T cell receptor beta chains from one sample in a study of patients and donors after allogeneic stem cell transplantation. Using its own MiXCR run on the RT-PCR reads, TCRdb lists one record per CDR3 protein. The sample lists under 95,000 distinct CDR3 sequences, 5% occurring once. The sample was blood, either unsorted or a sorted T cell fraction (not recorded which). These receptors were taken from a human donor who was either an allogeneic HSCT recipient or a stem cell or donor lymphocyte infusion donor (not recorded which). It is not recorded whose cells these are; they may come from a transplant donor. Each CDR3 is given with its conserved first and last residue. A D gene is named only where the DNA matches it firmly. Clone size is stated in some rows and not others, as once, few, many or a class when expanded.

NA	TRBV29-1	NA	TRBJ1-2	TGCAGCGCCGGAGGGGGGTCGGAGTCCTATGGCTACACCTTC	CSAGGGSESYGYTF
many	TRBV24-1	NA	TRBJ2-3	TGTGCCACCGCGGCGAACACAGATACGCAGTATTTT	CATAANTDTQYF
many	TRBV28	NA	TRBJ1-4	TGTGCCAGCACCCGACCCAGTCAGATTGAAAAACTGTTTTTT	CASTRPSQIEKLFF
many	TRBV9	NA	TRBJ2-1	TGTGCCAGCAGCGTAGCGGCAGGGGAGAATGAGCAGTTCTTC	CASSVAAGENEQFF
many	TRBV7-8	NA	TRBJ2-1	TGTGCCAGCAGCTTAGAAGGAGGGTCCTACAATGAGCAGTTCTTC	CASSLEGGSYNEQFF
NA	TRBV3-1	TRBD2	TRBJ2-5	TGTGCCAGCAGCCGGGGCGGGGGGGCGGAGACCCAGTACTTC	CASSRGGGAETQYF
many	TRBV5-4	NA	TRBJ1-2	TGTGCCAGCAGGGGATCCGGGGGCGCGGGAGGCTACACCTTC	CASRGSGGAGGYTF
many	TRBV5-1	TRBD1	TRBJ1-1	TGCGCCAGCAGCGCAACAGGACAGGGTTTGATCACTGAAGCTTTCTTT	CASSATGQGLITEAFF
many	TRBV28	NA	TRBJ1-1	TGTGCCAGCAGTTACGGGACCTCGAACACTGAAGCTTTCTTT	CASSYGTSNTEAFF
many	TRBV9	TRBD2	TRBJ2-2	TGTGCCAGCAGCGTAGATCTTCGGGAGGGCACCGGGGAGCTGTTTTTT	CASSVDLREGTGELFF
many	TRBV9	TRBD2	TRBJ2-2	TGTGCCAGCAGCCCTACTAGCGGGAAGGGAGAGCTGTTTTTT	CASSPTSGKGELFF
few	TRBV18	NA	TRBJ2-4	TGTGCCAGCTCACCACCTAGTGGGGCCAAAAACATTCAGTACTTC	CASSPPSGAKNIQYF
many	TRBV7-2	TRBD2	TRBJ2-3	TGTGCCAGCAGCTTAGACGGCGGGGGGACATATACGCAGTATTTT	CASSLDGGGTYTQYF
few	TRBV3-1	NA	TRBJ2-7	TGTGCCAGCAGCCACCCCATACGGGCGGTCTACGAGCAGTACTTC	CASSHPIRAVYEQYF
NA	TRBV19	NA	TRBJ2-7	TGTGCTAGTAGTAACCGGGACACCCGACCCTACGAGCAGTACTTC	CASSNRDTRPYEQYF
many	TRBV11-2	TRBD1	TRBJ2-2	TGTGCCAGCAGCTTAACCGGACAGGGGGTAGCGGCGGACACCGGGGAGCTGTTTTTT	CASSLTGQGVAADTGELFF
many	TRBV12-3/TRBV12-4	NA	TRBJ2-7	TGTGCCAGCAGTGATGCGGGGCAGTTCACCTCCTACGAGCAGTACTTC	CASSDAGQFTSYEQYF
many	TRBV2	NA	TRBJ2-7	TGTGCCAGCGAGATGGACAGATCCTACGAGCAGTACTTC	CASEMDRSYEQYF
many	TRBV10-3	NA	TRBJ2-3	TGTGCCATCTCCCAGAGGGGGGCCTCAGATACGCAGTATTTT	CAISQRGASDTQYF
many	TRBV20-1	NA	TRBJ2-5	TGCAGTGCTAGAAACCCGGGGGCCCAGTACTTC	CSARNPGAQYF
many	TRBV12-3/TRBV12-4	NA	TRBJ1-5	TGTGCCAGCAGTTTAGGTCTGGGGGCGAGTCAGCCCCAGCATTTT	CASSLGLGASQPQHF
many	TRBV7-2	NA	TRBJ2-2	TGTGCCAGCAGCTTAGTGGGCGGAGGGACCGGGGAGCTGTTTTTT	CASSLVGGGTGELFF
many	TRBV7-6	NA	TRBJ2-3	TGTGCCAGCAGCTTAGGGGCCCAGGGTACTACGACAGATACGCAGTATTTT	CASSLGAQGTTTDTQYF
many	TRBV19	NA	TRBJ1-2	TGTGCCAGTAGTAAGAAAAAGGCAACAGGGTCCGATGGCTACACCTTC	CASSKKKATGSDGYTF
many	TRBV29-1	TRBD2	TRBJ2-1	TGCAGCGTTGAAGTGGTTAGCGGGCCCTACAATGAGCAGTTCTTC	CSVEVVSGPYNEQFF
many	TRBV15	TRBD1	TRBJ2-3	TGTGCCACCAGCAGACCGGGACAGGGACTTCTTAGCACAGATACGCAGTATTTT	CATSRPGQGLLSTDTQYF
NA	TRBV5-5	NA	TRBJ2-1	TGTGCCAGCAGCTTGTCCGTAGGGTCCTACAATGAGCAGTTCTTC	CASSLSVGSYNEQFF
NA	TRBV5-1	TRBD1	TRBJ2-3	TGCGCCAGCAGCGCCCGTGGGACAGGGGTGGGAGATACGCAGTATTTT	CASSARGTGVGDTQYF
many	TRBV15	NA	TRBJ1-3	TGTGCCACCAGCAACGGGAGGCGGGGTGTAAACACCATATATTTT	CATSNGRRGVNTIYF
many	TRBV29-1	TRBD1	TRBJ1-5	TGCAGCGTTGTGGGACAGAACAATCAGCCCCAGCATTTT	CSVVGQNNQPQHF
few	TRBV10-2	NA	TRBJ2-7	TGCGCCAGCAGTGAAAATACTGACTCGAACCCCTGGCTATACTTC	CASSENTDSNPWLYF
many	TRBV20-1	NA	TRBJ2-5	TGCAGTGCTAGAGTCAGCCAAGAGACCCAGTACTTC	CSARVSQETQYF
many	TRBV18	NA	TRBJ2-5	TGTGCCAGCTCACCAATCGGGGACCGTCAAGAGACCCAGTACTTC	CASSPIGDRQETQYF
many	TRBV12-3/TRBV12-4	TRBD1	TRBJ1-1	TGTGCCAGCAGTTTTATGGGACAGGGTCCTGAAGCTTTCTTT	CASSFMGQGPEAFF
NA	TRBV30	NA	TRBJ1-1	TGTGCCTACAGGCAGAACACTGAAGCTTTCTTT	CAYRQNTEAFF
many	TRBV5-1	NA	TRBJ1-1	TGCGCCAGCAGCCCTAGGTCGGGGGACACTGAAGCTTTCTTT	CASSPRSGDTEAFF
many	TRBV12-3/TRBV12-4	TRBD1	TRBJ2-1	TGTGCCAGCAGTACACGGACAGGGTACAATGAGCAGTTCTTC	CASSTRTGYNEQFF
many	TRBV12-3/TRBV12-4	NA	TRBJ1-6	TGTGCCAGCAGAGCCGTCGGGGCAGGGGAGTCACCCCTCCACTTT	CASRAVGAGESPLHF
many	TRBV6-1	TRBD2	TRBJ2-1	TGTGCCAGCAGGCCCCGTCCCGGGACTAGCGGCAATGAGCAGTTCTTC	CASRPRPGTSGNEQFF
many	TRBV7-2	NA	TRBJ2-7	TGTGCCAGCTCACCGACACCTCGGCGTGAGCAGTACTTC	CASSPTPRREQYF
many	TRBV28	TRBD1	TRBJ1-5	TGTGCCAGCAGTGAAAGGGACAGGGGGAGCAATCAGCCCCAGCATTTT	CASSERDRGSNQPQHF
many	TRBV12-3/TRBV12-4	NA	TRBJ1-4	TGTGCCAGCAGTCACAATAGGGCCGTTCTGTTTTTT	CASSHNRAVLFF
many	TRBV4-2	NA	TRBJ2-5	TGTGCCAGCAGCCAAGAGGGGGCTAGCAAGCAGACCCAGTACTTC	CASSQEGASKQTQYF
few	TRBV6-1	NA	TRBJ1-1	TGTGCCAGCAGTGAACATCTTATCGCGAACACTGAAGCTTTCTTT	CASSEHLIANTEAFF
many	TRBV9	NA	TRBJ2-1	TGTGCCAGCAGCGAGTCGGGGGCCGGGGGTGAGCAGTTCTTC	CASSESGAGGEQFF
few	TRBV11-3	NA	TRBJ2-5	TGTGCCAGCAGCCCACTGGGACAAAAAGAGACCCAGTACTTC	CASSPLGQKETQYF
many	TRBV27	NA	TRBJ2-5	TGTGCCAGCAGTTTAAGGGGACTCGGTGAGACCCAGTACTTC	CASSLRGLGETQYF
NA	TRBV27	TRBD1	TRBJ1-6	TGTGCCAGCAGTTTATCGCCCGGGACAGGGAATTCACCCCTCCACTTT	CASSLSPGTGNSPLHF
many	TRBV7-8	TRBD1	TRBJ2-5	TGTGCCAGCAGCTTAGGGACAGGGACAGAGACCCAGTACTTC	CASSLGTGTETQYF
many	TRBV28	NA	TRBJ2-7	TGTGCCAGCAGATCCAGATCGACCGCAGGCATGTGGTACTTC	CASRSRSTAGMWYF
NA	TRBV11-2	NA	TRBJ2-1	TGTGCCAGCAGCTTAAACCCGGCGCGCTCCTACAATGAGCAGTTCTTC	CASSLNPARSYNEQFF
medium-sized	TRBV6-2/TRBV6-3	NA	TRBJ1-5	TGTGCCAGCAGTTATGACAGCGATCAGCCCCAGCATTTT	CASSYDSDQPQHF
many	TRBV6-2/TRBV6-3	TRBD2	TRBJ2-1	TGTGCCAGCAGTCGATCTCTTGCGGGGGGTTCCTACAATGAGCAGTTCTTC	CASSRSLAGGSYNEQFF
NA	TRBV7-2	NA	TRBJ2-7	TGTGCCAGCAGCTTAGTGGCCGCACAGTCCTACGAGCAGTACTTC	CASSLVAAQSYEQYF
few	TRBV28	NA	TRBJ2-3	TGTGCCAGCAGTTTAATGACGGGGGCGGATACGCAGTATTTT	CASSLMTGADTQYF
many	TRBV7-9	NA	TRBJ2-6	TGTGCCAGCCAGAGCTCTGGGGCCAACGTCCTGACTTTC	CASQSSGANVLTF
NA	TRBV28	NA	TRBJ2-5	TGTGCCAGCAGTTTACAACTTTACCAAGAGACCCAGTACTTC	CASSLQLYQETQYF
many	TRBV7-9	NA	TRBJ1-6	TGTGCCAGCAGCTTACTGGGTTCACCCCTCCACTTT	CASSLLGSPLHF